This passage covers 17 T cell receptor beta chains from one sample sequenced in a study of blood T cell repertoires in COVID-19. Only in-frame clones appear in the TCRdb table, and some are missing; sequencing was by immunoSEQ multiplex PCR. The sample carries roughly 34,000 clones, more than 85% recorded once. Sample: peripheral blood. These receptors originate from a man aged 55-75 years with active or convalescent COVID-19.

J is TRBJ1-3 and V is TRBV7-9; D gene uncertain. The CDR3 consists of 14 residues. Trimming stripped 1 base from V and 0 bases from J, with 4 bases between. The V gene's germline CDR1 is SEHNR and CDR2 FQNEAQ (reference sequence). The CDR3 DNA is TGTGCCAGCAGCTTAGGAGTCTCTGGAAACACCATATATTTT. Translated, it gives CASSLGVSGNTIYF.

The rearrangement uses TRBV7-6 and TRBJ1-3, with D possibly matching TRBD1 (6 bases). There are 18 residues in the CDR3. V was shortened by 3 bases and J by 0 bases, with 18 bases between the two germline ends. CDR1 SGHVS and CDR2 FNYEAQ come from the germline V gene. The CDR3 DNA follows: TGTGCCAGCAGCTTGGGACACGTTAAGTTTGCCTCTGGAAACACCATATATTTT. Protein product: CASSLGHVKFASGNTIYF. Based on the CDR3 plus reference TRBV7-6 and TRBJ1-3, the full variable domain is GAGVSQSPRYKVTKRGQDVALRCDPISGHVSLYWYRQALGQGPEFLTYFNYEAQQDKSGLPNDRFSAERPEGSISTLTIQRTEQRDSAMYRCASSLGHVKFASGNTIYFGEGSWLTVV.

This clone was observed a handful of times. The chain links TRBV7-9 to TRBJ1-2; maybe TRBD1 (5 bases). This CDR3 contains 14 residues. Trimming cost V 2 bases and J 2 bases, with 9 bases left between them. Germline V gene lookup returns CDR1 SEHNR and CDR2 FQNEAQ (reference sequence). CDR3 protein: CASSLNAGNYGYTF. CDR3 DNA sequence: TGTGCCAGCAGCTTAAACGCAGGGAACTATGGCTACACCTTC.

The CDR3 spells CASSLGLAGSSYNEQFF. The DNA for the CDR3 is TGCGCCAGCAGCCTGGGACTAGCGGGAAGCTCCTACAATGAGCAGTTCTTC. This chain connects TRBV4-3 to TRBJ2-1; 13 nucleotides align to TRBD2. V lost 4 bases and J lost 0; bases outside the gene matches: 3. Germline-derived CDR1 and CDR2 are LGHNA and YSLEER. The CDR3 consists of 17 residues.

Only one count was recorded for this clone. The chain couples TRBV20-1 to TRBJ1-1; no clear D. The germline CDR1 and CDR2 sequences are DFQATT and SNEGSKA (reference sequence). The length of the CDR3 is 10 residues. Trimming shortened V by 3 bases and J by 7 bases, and 6 bases separated the two germline ends. The chain's CDR3 is CSARFSEAFF. CDR3 nucleotides: TGCAGTGCTAGGTTCAGTGAAGCTTTCTTT.

V usage is TRBV7-2 and J usage is TRBJ2-5, with a possible D match to TRBD2 (5 bases). Germline assignment: CDR1 SGHTA and CDR2 FQGNSA. Trimming left V 0 bases short and J 1 base short, with 6 bases between. The CDR3 extends over 14 amino acids. The CDR3 loop reads CASSLARAQETQYF. The CDR3 bases are TGTGCCAGCAGCTTAGCGCGGGCCCAAGAGACCCAGTACTTC.

The V call is TRBV28, the J call TRBJ1-2, with a possible D match to TRBD1 (5 bases). The germline V and J ends were trimmed by 4 bases and 6 bases, with 27 bases remaining between them. Germline CDR1 is MDHEN and CDR2 is SYDVKM. The CDR3 consists of 18 residues. Written as DNA, the CDR3 is TGTGCCAGCAGTTATCAGATCAACAGGTTGGGTATAAAGGATGGCTACACCTTC. Translation gives CASSYQINRLGIKDGYTF.

V usage is TRBV20-1 and J usage is TRBJ1-2, with 8 bases fitting TRBD1. This CDR3 has 10 amino acids. Germline assignment: CDR1 DFQATT and CDR2 SNEGSKA (reference sequence). The CDR3 loop is CSGQGKGYTF. For the CDR3, the DNA is TGCAGCGGACAGGGAAAGGGCTACACCTTC.

The genes are TRBV30 and TRBJ1-6; 7 bases fit TRBD1. Germline V gives CDR1 GTSNPN, CDR2 SVGIG (reference sequence). The CDR3 has 13 amino acids. The ends lost 5 bases at V and 5 bases at J; junction bases unmatched: 3. The DNA of the CDR3 is TGTGCCTGGGAGACAGGGAATAATTCACCCCTCCACTTT. Encoded protein: CAWETGNNSPLHF.

The genes are TRBV15 and TRBJ1-2; D call uncertain. V was cut by 3 bases and J by 7 bases, with 18 bases left in between. The CDR3 loop spans 15 amino acids. Germline-derived CDR1 and CDR2 are LNHNV and YYDKDF (reference sequence). CDR3 protein: CATSRLDWSVGGYTF. As DNA, the CDR3 is TGTGCCACCAGCAGGTTGGACTGGTCGGTCGGTGGCTACACCTTC.

This chain connects TRBV5-8 to TRBJ2-5; 7 nucleotides line up with TRBD2. The CDR3 consists of 15 residues. Germline CDR1 is SGHTS and CDR2 is YDEGEE. The V gene end was trimmed by 1 base and the J gene end by 4 bases; junction bases not matched to a gene: 7. The CDR3 DNA reads TGTGCCAGCAGCTTGTTACCGGGGGGAGGAGAGACCCAGTACTTC. Its protein product is CASSLLPGGGETQYF.

The gene calls are TRBV15 and TRBJ2-1, with 14 bases fitting TRBD2. J lost 1 base, V lost 1 base, and 9 bases had no gene match. CDR3 length equals 20 residues. Germline lookup yields CDR1 LNHNV and CDR2 YYDKDF (reference sequence). The CDR3 bases are TGTGCCACCAGCAGAGCCCGACTAGCGGGGGGGCCTAGGTCCTACAATGAGCAGTTCTTC. Translation: CATSRARLAGGPRSYNEQFF.

The gene calls are TRBV3-1 (or the pseudogene TRBV3-2) and TRBJ2-2; D is unclear. This CDR3 region has 13 residues. Germline V lookup: CDR1 LGHDT, CDR2 YNNKEL (reference sequence). With 1 base removed from V and 7 bases from J, the gap between germline ends came to 7 bases. CDR3 bases: TGTGCCAGCAGCCAAGGATCCGGCGGGGAGCTGTTTTTT. This translates into CASSQGSGGELFF.

Only a few counts were recorded for this clone. The chain combines TRBV11-2 with TRBJ2-7, with 10 bases fitting TRBD1. The CDR3 is made up of 18 amino acids. Germline V CDR1 and CDR2: SGHAT, FQNNGV. V lost 2 bases and J lost 0; bases outside the gene matches: 10. As DNA, the CDR3 is TGTGCCAGCAGCTTACGGGGACAGGGGTATTTTAGCTCCTACGAGCAGTACTTC. It is translated as CASSLRGQGYFSSYEQYF. Based on the CDR3 plus reference TRBV11-2 and TRBJ2-7, the full variable domain is EAGVAQSPRYKIIEKRQSVAFWCNPISGHATLYWYQQILGQGPKLLIQFQNNGVVDDSQLPKDRFSAERLKGVDSTLKIQPAKLEDSAVYLCASSLRGQGYFSSYEQYFGPGTRLTVT.

This clone showed up just once. The V gene is TRBV5-6, the J gene TRBJ2-7; no firm D call. Trimming removed 2 bases at V and 4 bases at J, with 7 bases between. Looked up from germline, CDR1 is SGHDT and CDR2 is YYEEEE. This CDR3 has 12 amino acids. CDR3 region: CASSLIFYEQYF. CDR3 nucleotides: TGTGCCAGCAGCTTAATATTTTACGAGCAGTACTTC.

The CDR3 nucleotides are TGTGCCAGCTCACCGGGGAGGGTGAATGAGCAGTTCTTC. The encoded protein is CASSPGRVNEQFF. V usage is TRBV18 and J usage is TRBJ2-1, with 7 nucleotides matching TRBD2. V lost 3 bases, J lost 7 bases, and 3 bases stayed unmatched. CDR1 and CDR2 (germline): KGHSH, LQKENI. The CDR3 is 13 residues long.

This clone has just one count. The rearrangement links TRBV5-1 to TRBJ1-1, with 8 bases that match TRBD1. CDR1 and CDR2 from the germline V gene are SGHRS and YFSETQ. The CDR3 sequence is 13 residues long. Trimming took 2 bases from V and 7 from J; bases not matched to a gene: 4. The CDR3 loop reads CASSFGQGGEAFF. DNA for the CDR3: TGCGCCAGCAGCTTTGGACAGGGCGGTGAAGCTTTCTTT.